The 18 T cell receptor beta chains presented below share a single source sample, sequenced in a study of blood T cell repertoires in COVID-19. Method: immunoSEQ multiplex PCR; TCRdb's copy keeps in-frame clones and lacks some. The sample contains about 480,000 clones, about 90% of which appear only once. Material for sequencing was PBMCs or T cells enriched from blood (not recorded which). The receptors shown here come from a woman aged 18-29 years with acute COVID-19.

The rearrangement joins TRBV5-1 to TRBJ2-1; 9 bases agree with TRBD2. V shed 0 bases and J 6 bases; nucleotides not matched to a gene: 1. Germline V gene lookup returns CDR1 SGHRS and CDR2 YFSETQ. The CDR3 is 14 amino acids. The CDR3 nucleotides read TGCGCCAGCAGCTTGGGCGGGGGGGCCAATGAGCAGTTCTTC. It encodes CASSLGGGANEQFF. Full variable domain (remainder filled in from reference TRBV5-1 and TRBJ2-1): KAGVTQTPRYLIKTRGQQVTLSCSPISGHRSVSWYQQTPGQGLQFLFEYFSETQRNKGNFPGRFSGRQFSNSRSEMNVSTLELGDSALYLCASSLGGGANEQFFGPGTRLTVL.

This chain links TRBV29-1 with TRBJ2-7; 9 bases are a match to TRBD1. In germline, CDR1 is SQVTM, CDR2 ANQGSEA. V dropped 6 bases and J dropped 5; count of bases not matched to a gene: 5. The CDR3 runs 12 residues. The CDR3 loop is CSVGQGDNEQYF. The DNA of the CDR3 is TGCAGCGTGGGACAGGGAGACAACGAGCAGTACTTC.

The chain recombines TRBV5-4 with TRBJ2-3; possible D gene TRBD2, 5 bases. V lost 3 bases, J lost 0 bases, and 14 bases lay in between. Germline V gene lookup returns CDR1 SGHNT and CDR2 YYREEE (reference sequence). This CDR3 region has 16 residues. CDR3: CASSWETTPSTDTQYF. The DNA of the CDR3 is TGTGCCAGCAGCTGGGAGACTACACCTAGCACAGATACGCAGTATTTT.

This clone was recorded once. In nucleotides, the CDR3 is TGCAGCGTTCCCACAGCAGGGGCCAACACCGGGGAGCTGTTTTTT. Its protein product is CSVPTAGANTGELFF. J is TRBJ2-2 and V is TRBV29-1, with D perhaps matching TRBD1 (6 bases). V gave up 5 bases and J gave up 2 bases, with 15 bases separating them. The CDR3 is 15 residues long. Germline CDR1 and CDR2: SQVTM and ANQGSEA.

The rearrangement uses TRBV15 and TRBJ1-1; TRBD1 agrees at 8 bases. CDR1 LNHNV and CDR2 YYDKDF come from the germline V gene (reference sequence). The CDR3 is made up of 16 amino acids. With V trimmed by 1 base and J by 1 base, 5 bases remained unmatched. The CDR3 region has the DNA TGTGCCACCAGCAGAGCGAACGGACAGGGGAACACTGAAGCTTTCTTT. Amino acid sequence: CATSRANGQGNTEAFF.

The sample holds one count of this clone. The CDR3 DNA sequence: TGTGCCAGCAGTCCCGGGACAGGGGTATCTGAAGCTTTCTTT. Protein sequence: CASSPGTGVSEAFF. The chain employs TRBV6-5 and TRBJ1-1; TRBD1 matches at 10 bases. This CDR3 contains 14 residues. Trimming at V came to 5 bases and at J to 6 bases, leaving 6 bases not matched to a gene. Germline V gives CDR1 MNHEY, CDR2 SVGAGI.

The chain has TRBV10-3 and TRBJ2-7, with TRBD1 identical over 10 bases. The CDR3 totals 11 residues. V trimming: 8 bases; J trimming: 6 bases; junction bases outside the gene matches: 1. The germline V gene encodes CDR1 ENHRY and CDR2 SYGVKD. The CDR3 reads CAIGTGAEQYF. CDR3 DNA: TGTGCCATCGGGACAGGGGCCGAGCAGTACTTC.

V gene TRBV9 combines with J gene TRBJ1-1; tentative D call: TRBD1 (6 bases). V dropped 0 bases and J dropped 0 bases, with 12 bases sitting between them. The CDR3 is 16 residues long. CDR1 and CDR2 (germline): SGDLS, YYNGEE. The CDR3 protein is CASSVALQGMNTEAFF. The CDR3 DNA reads TGTGCCAGCAGCGTAGCTCTACAGGGCATGAACACTGAAGCTTTCTTT.

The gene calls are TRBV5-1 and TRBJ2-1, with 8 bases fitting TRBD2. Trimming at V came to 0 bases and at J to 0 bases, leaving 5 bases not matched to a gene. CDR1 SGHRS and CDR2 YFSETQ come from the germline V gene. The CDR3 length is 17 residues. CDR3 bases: TGCGCCAGCAGCTTGGCGGCGGGGGGACCCTCCTACAATGAGCAGTTCTTC. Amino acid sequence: CASSLAAGGPSYNEQFF.

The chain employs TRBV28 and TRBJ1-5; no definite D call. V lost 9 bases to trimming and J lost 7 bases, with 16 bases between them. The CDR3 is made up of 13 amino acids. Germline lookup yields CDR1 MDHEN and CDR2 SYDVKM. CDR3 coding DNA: TGTGCCAGTCGACAATCCCGTCGGCAGCCCCAGCATTTT. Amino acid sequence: CASRQSRRQPQHF.

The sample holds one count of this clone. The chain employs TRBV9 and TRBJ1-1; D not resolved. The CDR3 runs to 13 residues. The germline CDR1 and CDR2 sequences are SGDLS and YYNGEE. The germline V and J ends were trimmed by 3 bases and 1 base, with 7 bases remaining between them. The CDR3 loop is CASSAGGNTEAFF. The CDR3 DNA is TGTGCCAGCAGCGCGGGAGGGAACACTGAAGCTTTCTTT.

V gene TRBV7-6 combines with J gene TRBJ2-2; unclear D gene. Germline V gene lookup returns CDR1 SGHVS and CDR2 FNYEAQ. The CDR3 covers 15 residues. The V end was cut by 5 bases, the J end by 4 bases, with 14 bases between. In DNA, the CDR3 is TGTGCCAGCAGCCCCGACTGGTTAACCACCGGGGAGCTGTTTTTT. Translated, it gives CASSPDWLTTGELFF. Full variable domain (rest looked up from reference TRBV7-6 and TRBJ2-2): GAGVSQSPRYKVTKRGQDVALRCDPISGHVSLYWYRQALGQGPEFLTYFNYEAQQDKSGLPNDRFSAERPEGSISTLTIQRTEQRDSAMYRCASSPDWLTTGELFFGEGSRLTVL.

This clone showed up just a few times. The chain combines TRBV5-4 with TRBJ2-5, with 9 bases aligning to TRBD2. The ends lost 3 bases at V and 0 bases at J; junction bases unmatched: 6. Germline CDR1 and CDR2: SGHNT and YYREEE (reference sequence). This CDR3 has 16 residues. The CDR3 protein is CASSSLTSGNQETQYF. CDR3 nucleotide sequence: TGTGCCAGCAGCTCCCTGACTAGCGGCAACCAAGAGACCCAGTACTTC.

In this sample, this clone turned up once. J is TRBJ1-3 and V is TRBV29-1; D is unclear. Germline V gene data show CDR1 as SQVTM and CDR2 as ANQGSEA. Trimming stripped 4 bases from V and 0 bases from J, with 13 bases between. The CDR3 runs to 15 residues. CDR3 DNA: TGCAGCGTTGTCATTTCGAGGCCCTCTGGAAACACCATATATTTT. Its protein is CSVVISRPSGNTIYF.

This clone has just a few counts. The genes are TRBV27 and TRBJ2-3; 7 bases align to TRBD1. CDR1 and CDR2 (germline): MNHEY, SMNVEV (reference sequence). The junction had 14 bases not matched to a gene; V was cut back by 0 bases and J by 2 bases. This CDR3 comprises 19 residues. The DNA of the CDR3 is TGTGCCAGCAGTTTATCGATTGGTGTTGCAGGGGGAGACACAGATACGCAGTATTTT. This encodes CASSLSIGVAGGDTDTQYF.

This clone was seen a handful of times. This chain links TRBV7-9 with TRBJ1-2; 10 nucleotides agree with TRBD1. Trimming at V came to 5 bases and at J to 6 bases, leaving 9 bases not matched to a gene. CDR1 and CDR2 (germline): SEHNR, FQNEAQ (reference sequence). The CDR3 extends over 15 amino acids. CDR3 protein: CASSDTGTGAHGYTF. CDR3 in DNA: TGTGCCAGCAGCGACACCGGGACAGGGGCCCATGGCTACACCTTC. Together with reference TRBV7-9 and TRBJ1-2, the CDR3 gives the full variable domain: DTGVSQNPRHKITKRGQNVTFRCDPISEHNRLYWYRQTLGQGPEFLTYFQNEAQLEKSRLLSDRFSAERPKGSFSTLEIQRTEQGDSAMYLCASSDTGTGAHGYTFGSGTRLTVV.

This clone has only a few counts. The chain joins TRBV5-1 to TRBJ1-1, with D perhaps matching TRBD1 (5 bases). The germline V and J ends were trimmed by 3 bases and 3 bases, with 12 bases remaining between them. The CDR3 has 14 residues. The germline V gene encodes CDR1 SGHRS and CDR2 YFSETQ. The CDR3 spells CASSWGGADTEAFF. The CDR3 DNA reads TGCGCCAGCAGCTGGGGCGGGGCTGACACTGAAGCTTTCTTT.

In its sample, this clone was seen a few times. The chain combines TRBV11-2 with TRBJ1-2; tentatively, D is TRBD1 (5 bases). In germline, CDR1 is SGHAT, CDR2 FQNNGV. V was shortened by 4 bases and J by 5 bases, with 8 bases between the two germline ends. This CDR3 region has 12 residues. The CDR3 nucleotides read TGTGCCAGCAGCTCGACAGAGTATGGCTACACCTTC. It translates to CASSSTEYGYTF.